The 8 T cell receptor beta chains given below trace back to one sample, sequenced in a study of blood T cell repertoires in COVID-19 (dated by TCRdb to about 2020). The library relied on the immunoSEQ multiplex PCR assay. What TCRdb holds here is the immuneACCESS table cut down to in-frame rearrangements. Part of the clones is not present; checked against another copy, under half of the missing clones reflect an unresolved V gene, and the others are unexplained. In all, the sample holds some 220,000 clones, and about 93% of those were seen once. About 0.8% of the sample belongs to the ten largest clones. Sequencing was done on a sample of peripheral blood. The receptor set was obtained from a man between 25 and 39 years old with COVID-19, enrolled during active disease.

The J gene is TRBJ1-5, the V gene TRBV4-1; 9 bases agree with TRBD1. V lost 2 bases, J lost 6 bases, and 8 bases stayed unmatched. Germline CDR1 reads MGHRA; CDR2 reads YSYEKL. This CDR3 is built from 16 residues. The CDR3 here is CASSQNGQGMGQPQHF. The CDR3 DNA reads as TGCGCCAGCAGCCAAAATGGACAGGGGATGGGTCAGCCCCAGCATTTT.

The chain carries TRBV3-1 (or the pseudogene TRBV3-2) and TRBJ2-7, with D unclear. In germline, CDR1 is LGHDT, CDR2 YNNKEL (reference sequence). This CDR3 spans 12 amino acids. The V end lost 0 bases, the J end lost 4 bases, and 4 bases lay between the germline ends. DNA of the CDR3: TGTGCCAGCAGCCAAGATCTTTACGAGCAGTACTTC. Its protein is CASSQDLYEQYF.

The CDR3 DNA reads TGTGCCAGCAGTGTAGACAGTGCTTATAATTCACCCCTCCACTTT. Translated, it gives CASSVDSAYNSPLHF. The chain uses TRBV2 and TRBJ1-6; D is possibly TRBD1 (5 bases). With 4 bases removed from V and 4 bases from J, the gap between germline ends came to 11 bases. The CDR3 covers 15 residues. Germline V gene lookup returns CDR1 SNHLY and CDR2 FYNNEI.

This clone was detected once. This chain connects TRBV6-5 to TRBJ1-1; TRBD1 is a possible D gene (6 bases). Germline CDR1 MNHEY, CDR2 SVGAGI. The V end was cut by 1 base, the J end by 2 bases, with 14 bases between. The CDR3 runs to 16 residues. In nucleotides, the CDR3 is TGTGCCAGCAGTTACTGGGGGGGACACCGTAACACTGAAGCTTTCTTT. This codes for CASSYWGGHRNTEAFF.

This chain connects TRBV9 to TRBJ1-5; TRBD1 is a possible D gene (5 bases). Germline V gene lookup returns CDR1 SGDLS and CDR2 YYNGEE. V lost 3 bases and J 2 bases, leaving 12 bases between the germline ends. The CDR3 is 15 residues long. CDR3 nucleotide sequence: TGTGCCAGCAGCGCCGGAGGGGTGGGCAATCAGCCCCAGCATTTT. It specifies CASSAGGVGNQPQHF.

Here the CDR3 reads CASSLVGQGRTMNTEAFF. CDR3 nucleotides: TGTGCCAGCAGCTTAGTAGGACAGGGGCGTACAATGAACACTGAAGCTTTCTTT. This chain joins TRBV7-9 and TRBJ1-1; 9 positions match TRBD1. The CDR3 extends over 18 amino acids. V lost 1 base to trimming and J lost 0 bases; unmatched junction nucleotides: 9. In germline, CDR1 is SEHNR, CDR2 FQNEAQ (reference sequence).

The chain couples TRBV7-9 to TRBJ2-3; 10 bases are shared with TRBD2. With 7 bases clipped from V and 4 bases from J, the junction kept 11 bases outside the gene matches. CDR1 and CDR2 from the germline V gene are SEHNR and FQNEAQ (reference sequence). The CDR3 length is 16 residues. CDR3 bases: TGTGCCAGCACTAGCGGGGGCCCACCATGGGCAGATACGCAGTATTTT. Amino acids: CASTSGGPPWADTQYF.

The CDR3 spells CAEGQGVYNEQFF. Written as DNA, the CDR3 is TGTGCCGAAGGGCAGGGGGTGTACAATGAGCAGTTCTTC. The chain is built from TRBV30 and TRBJ2-1; 7 bases are shared with TRBD1. Trimming cost V 8 bases and J 4 bases; bases outside gene matches: 8. The CDR3 is made up of 13 amino acids. Germline V gene lookup returns CDR1 GTSNPN and CDR2 SVGIG (reference sequence).